This T cell receptor beta chain stems from a study of T cell changes during pregnancy in multiple sclerosis. Germline-derived CDR1 and CDR2 are LGHNT and FRNRAP. V lost 1 base to trimming and J lost 4 bases, with 10 bases between them. The CDR3 consists of 14 residues. Repertoires were generated with immunoSEQ multiplex PCR, while TCRdb's copy carries only in-frame clones and drops some. This sample carries 24,000 or so clones, about 89% of them seen once, and the ten largest clones take around an eighth. This specimen consisted of CD8+ T cells from peripheral blood mononuclear cells, obtained in the first trimester of pregnancy. This clonotype originated in a female donor in good health, enrolled as a control in a pregnancy study. V and J are TRBV12-5 and TRBJ1-1; D call uncertain. For the CDR3, the DNA is TGTGCTAGTGGTTTGGGGTCGAGGGTCACTGAAGCTTTCTTT. As protein: CASGLGSRVTEAFF.